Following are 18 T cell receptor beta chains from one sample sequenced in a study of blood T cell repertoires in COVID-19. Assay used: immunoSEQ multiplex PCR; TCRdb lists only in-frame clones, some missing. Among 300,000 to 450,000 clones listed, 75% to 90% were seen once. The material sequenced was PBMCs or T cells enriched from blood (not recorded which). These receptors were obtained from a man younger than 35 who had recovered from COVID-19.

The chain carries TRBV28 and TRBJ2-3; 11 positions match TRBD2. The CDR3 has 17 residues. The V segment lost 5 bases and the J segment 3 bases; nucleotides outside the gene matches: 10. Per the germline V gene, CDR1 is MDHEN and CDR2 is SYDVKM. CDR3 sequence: CASSPSTSGSGTDTQYF. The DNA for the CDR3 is TGTGCCAGCAGTCCTTCTACTAGCGGGAGTGGGACAGATACGCAGTATTTT.

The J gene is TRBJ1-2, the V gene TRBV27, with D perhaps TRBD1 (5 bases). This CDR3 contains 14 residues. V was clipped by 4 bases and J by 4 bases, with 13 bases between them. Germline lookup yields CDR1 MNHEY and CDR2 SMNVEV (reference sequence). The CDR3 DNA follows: TGTGCCAGCAGTTCGGGGGGTGGGGTCTATGGCTACACCTTC. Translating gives CASSSGGGVYGYTF.

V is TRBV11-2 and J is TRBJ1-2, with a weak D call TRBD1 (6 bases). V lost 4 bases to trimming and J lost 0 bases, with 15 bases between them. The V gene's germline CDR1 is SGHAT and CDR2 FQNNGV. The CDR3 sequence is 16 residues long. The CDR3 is CASSSSRTATNYGYTF. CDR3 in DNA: TGTGCCAGCAGCTCCAGCAGGACAGCCACTAACTATGGCTACACCTTC.

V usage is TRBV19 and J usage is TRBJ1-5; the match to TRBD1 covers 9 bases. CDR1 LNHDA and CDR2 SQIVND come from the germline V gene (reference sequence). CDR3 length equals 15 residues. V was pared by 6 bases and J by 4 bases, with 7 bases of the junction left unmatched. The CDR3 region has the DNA TGTGCCAGTAGAAGGGACAGGGTGATAAATCAGCCCCAGCATTTT. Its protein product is CASRRDRVINQPQHF.

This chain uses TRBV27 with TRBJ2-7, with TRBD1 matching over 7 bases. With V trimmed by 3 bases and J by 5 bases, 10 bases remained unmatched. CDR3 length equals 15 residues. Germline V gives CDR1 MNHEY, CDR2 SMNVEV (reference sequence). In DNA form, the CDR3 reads TGTGCCAGCAGTTTCTGGGGGAGACAGGGCAACGAGCAGTACTTC. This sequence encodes CASSFWGRQGNEQYF.

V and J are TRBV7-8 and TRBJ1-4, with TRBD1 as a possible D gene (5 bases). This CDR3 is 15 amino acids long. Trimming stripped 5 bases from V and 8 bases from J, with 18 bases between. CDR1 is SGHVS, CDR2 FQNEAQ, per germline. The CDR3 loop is CASSPVWGDREKLFF. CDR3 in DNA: TGTGCCAGCAGCCCCGTGTGGGGGGATCGGGAAAAACTGTTTTTT.

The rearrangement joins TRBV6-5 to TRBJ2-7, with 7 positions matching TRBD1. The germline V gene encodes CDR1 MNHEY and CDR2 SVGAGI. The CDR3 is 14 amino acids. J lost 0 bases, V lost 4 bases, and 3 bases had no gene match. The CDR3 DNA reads TGTGCCAGCAGTTGGAAGGGGGCCTCCTACGAGCAGTACTTC. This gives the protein CASSWKGASYEQYF.

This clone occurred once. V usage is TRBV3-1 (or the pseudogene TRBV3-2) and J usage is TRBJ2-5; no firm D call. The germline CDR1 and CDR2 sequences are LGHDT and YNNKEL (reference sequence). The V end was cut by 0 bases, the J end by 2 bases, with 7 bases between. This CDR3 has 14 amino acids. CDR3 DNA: TGTGCCAGCAGCCAAGAAAACAGACAAGAGACCCAGTACTTC. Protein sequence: CASSQENRQETQYF.

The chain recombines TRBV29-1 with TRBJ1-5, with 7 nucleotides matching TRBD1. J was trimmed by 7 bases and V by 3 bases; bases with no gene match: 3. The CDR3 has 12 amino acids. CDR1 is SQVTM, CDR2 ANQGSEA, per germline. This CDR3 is CSVDRGRQPQHF. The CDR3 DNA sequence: TGCAGCGTTGACAGGGGGAGGCAGCCCCAGCATTTT.

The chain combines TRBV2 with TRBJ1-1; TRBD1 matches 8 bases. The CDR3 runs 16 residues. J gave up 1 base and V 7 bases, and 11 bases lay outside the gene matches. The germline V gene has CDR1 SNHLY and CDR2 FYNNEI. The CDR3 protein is CASTLVRQGRNTEAFF. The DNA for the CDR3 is TGTGCCAGCACTCTCGTCAGACAGGGGCGGAACACTGAAGCTTTCTTT.

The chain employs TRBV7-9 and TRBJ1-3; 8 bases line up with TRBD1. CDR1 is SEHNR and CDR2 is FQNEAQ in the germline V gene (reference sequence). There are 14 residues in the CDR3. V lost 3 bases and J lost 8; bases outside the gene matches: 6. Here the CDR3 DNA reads TGTGCCAGCAGCTTGACAGGGGATTTTGACACCATATATTTT. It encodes CASSLTGDFDTIYF.

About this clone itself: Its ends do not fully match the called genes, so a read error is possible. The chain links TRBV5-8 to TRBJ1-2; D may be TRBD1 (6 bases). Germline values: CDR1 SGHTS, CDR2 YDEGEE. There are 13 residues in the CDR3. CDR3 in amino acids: CASNLGGLAGYTF. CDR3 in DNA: TGTGCCAGCAACTTGGGGGGGCTGGCTGGCTACACCTTC.

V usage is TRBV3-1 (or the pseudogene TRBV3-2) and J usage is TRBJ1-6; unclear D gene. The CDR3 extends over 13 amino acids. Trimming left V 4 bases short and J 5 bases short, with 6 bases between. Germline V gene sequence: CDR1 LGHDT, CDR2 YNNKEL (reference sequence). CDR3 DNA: TGTGCCAGCAGCCCGAACAATAATTCACCCCTCCACTTT. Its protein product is CASSPNNNSPLHF.

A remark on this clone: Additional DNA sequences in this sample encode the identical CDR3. CDR3: CASSYSTGTEAFF. DNA for the CDR3: TGTGCCAGCAGTTACAGTACAGGGACTGAAGCTTTCTTT. This chain connects TRBV6-5 to TRBJ1-1; tentatively, D is TRBD1 (6 bases). Per germline, CDR1 MNHEY and CDR2 SVGAGI. V was trimmed by 2 bases and J by 5 bases, leaving 9 bases between them. The length of the CDR3 is 13 residues.

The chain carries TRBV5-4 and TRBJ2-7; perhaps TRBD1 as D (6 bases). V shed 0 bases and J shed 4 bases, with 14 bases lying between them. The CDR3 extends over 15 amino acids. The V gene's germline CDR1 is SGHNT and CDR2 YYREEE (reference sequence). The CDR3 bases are TGTGCCAGCAGCTTGGACGGGCAGGGGTTTTACGAGCAGTACTTC. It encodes CASSLDGQGFYEQYF.

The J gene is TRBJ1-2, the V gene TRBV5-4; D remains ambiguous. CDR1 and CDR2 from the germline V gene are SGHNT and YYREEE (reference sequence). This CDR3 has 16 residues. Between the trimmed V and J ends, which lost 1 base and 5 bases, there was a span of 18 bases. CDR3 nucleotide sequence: TGTGCCAGCAGCTTGAAAAGATCCCTCGCGGGGTATGGCTACACCTTC. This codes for CASSLKRSLAGYGYTF.

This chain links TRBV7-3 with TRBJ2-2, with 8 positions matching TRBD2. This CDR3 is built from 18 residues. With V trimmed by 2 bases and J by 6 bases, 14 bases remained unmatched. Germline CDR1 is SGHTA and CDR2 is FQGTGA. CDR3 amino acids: CASSLSPEGLGVAGELFF. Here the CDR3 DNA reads TGTGCCAGCAGCTTATCCCCCGAGGGACTAGGGGTGGCCGGGGAGCTGTTTTTT.

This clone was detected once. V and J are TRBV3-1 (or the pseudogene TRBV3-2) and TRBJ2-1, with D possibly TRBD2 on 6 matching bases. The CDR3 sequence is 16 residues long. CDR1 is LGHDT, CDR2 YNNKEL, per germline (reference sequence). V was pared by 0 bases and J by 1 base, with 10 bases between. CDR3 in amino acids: CASSQDMAGSYNEQFF. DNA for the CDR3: TGTGCCAGCAGCCAAGATATGGCGGGGTCCTACAATGAGCAGTTCTTC.